This T cell receptor (beta chain) was found in a study of blood T cell repertoires in COVID-19. Some clones are missing from TCRdb's copy, which holds only in-frame ones; the method was immunoSEQ multiplex PCR. Of roughly 110,000 clones in the sample, about 64% were seen once. Germline CDR1 is SEHNR and CDR2 is FQNEAQ (reference sequence). The CDR3 contains 12 residues. Trimming left V 3 bases short and J 8 bases short, with 10 bases between. The sequence came from a human donor with acute or convalescent COVID-19. The donor label of this sample is uncertain. V gene TRBV7-9 combines with J gene TRBJ1-2, with TRBD1 as a possible D gene (6 bases). What was sequenced was peripheral blood. This CDR3 reads CASSFNREGYTF. In nucleotides, the CDR3 is TGTGCCAGCAGCTTTAACAGGGAAGGCTACACCTTC.